This T cell receptor (beta chain) was captured in a study of T-cell memory formation after mild COVID-19. On the study more broadly: Largely donor-specific TCR clusters were found.

With constant-segment primers, 5'RACE yielded cDNA libraries of TCR alpha and TCR beta that carried sample barcodes and UMIs. MiXCR was run by TCRdb on the 5' RACE reads, yielding one entry per CDR3 protein. The repertoire holds 500,000 to 650,000 distinct CDR3 sequences, about a fifth seen once, with about 8.4% in the top ten. A remark on this clonotype: Its antigen remains unidentified.

Germline CDR1 reads MNHEY; CDR2 reads SVGAGI. V was pared by 8 bases and J by 5 bases, with 20 bases between. The CDR3 sequence is 15 residues long. Study outcomes and limitations: Contracting CD4+ clones sat mainly in CM and EM; CD8+ in EMRA. A second wave expanding day 15 to 37 was CD4+-biased; contracting clones were balanced.

Sequencing used PBMCs or a T cell subset sorted from them (not recorded which). The chain has TRBV6-5 and TRBJ2-3; tentatively, D is TRBD2 (5 bases). The sequence was collected from an adult woman who had mild COVID-19 (a few samples of this study predate the infection). Cell type and time point are not known. The CDR3 DNA follows: TGTGCCAGCGGGGTTTGGACTCAGAGACGAGATACGCAGTATTTT. Amino acids: CASGVWTQRRDTQYF.